These 21 T cell receptor gamma chains came from one sample sequenced in a study of γδ T cells in repeated Plasmodium falciparum infection. Bulk repertoires came from Vgamma9/Vdelta2+ or Vdelta2-negative gammadelta T cells flow-sorted from PBMC. TCRdb re-called the multiplex PCR reads with CATT. Seen here are more than 20,000 gamma-chain clones, 3% observed once, and the top ten hold 25% to 40%. Sequenced sample: gamma-delta T cells from blood. These receptors all stem from a pool of human donors (malaria-infected and uninfected, not separated).

This clone was recorded at least ten times. For this DNA, TCRdb reports the protein of a much larger clone, which diverges at residue 3, most likely from a read error; the protein presented here is translated directly from the DNA. The chain is built from TRGV4 and TRGJ1 or TRGJ2. This CDR3 contains 13 residues. The germline gives CDR1 EGSTGY, CDR2 YDSYTSSV. CDR3 sequence (DNA): TGTGCCCCCTGGGATGGGCCCTCTTATAAGAAACTCTTT. It is translated as CAPWDGPSYKKLF.

This clone has at least ten counts. The CDR3 spells CATWDRHENYYKKLF. Here the CDR3 DNA reads TGTGCCACCTGGGACCGCCACGAGAATTATTATAAGAAACTCTTT. The chain couples TRGV2 to TRGJ1 or TRGJ2. Since TCRdb gives no J gene, matching the DNA to germline was used here to assign it. CDR3 size: 15 residues. Per the germline V gene, CDR1 is EGSNGY and CDR2 is YDSYNSKV. V shed 3 bases and J 0 bases; nucleotides not matched to a gene: 8.

This clone has a count of ten or more. This DNA translates differently at residue 11 from the TCRdb protein, which is that of a much larger clone; a read error is likely, and the protein shown is the DNA's own translation. The CDR3 nucleotides are TGTGCCACCTGGGATGGGCGATGGAGTGATCGGATCAAGACGTTT. It encodes CATWDGRWSDRIKTF. The rearrangement joins TRGV4 to TRGJP2. This CDR3 has 15 amino acids. CDR1 and CDR2 (germline): EGSTGY, YDSYTSSV.

This clone has only a few counts. The protein that TCRdb holds for this DNA derives from a much larger clone and differs from the translated DNA at residue 2, which likely indicates a read error; the protein shown here is translated from the DNA. The chain has TRGV9 and TRGJP. As TCRdb names no J gene, one was assigned here on the basis of a DNA match to germline. This CDR3 has 18 residues. Per the germline V gene, CDR1 is GITISATS and CDR2 is ISYDGTV (reference sequence). As DNA, the CDR3 is TGTACCTTGTGGGAGGTTCGAGGGGAAGAGTTGGGCAAAAAAATCAAGGTATTT. Translating it yields CTLWEVRGEELGKKIKVF.

This clone was seen only once. The chain combines TRGV4 with TRGJP1. The J gene was not available in TCRdb and was assigned here by matching the DNA to germline segments. CDR3 length equals 12 residues. Trimming cost V 5 bases and J 11 bases; bases outside gene matches: 8. Germline CDR1 reads EGSTGY; CDR2 reads YDSYTSSV. CDR3 region: CATWGLWWFKIF. The CDR3 coding sequence is TGTGCCACCTGGGGCCTCTGGTGGTTCAAGATATTT.

Remarks on this clone: A far larger clone is one nucleotide away, so this likely arose from a read error. Other nucleotide sequences in the sample specify the same CDR3. The chain combines TRGV9 with TRGJ1 or TRGJ2. TCRdb does not report a J gene; here it was assigned by matching the DNA to germline references. The CDR3 is made up of 14 amino acids. Germline CDR1 is GITISATS and CDR2 is ISYDGTV (reference sequence). CDR3: CALWEVRFYYKKLF. The CDR3 DNA reads as TGTGCCTTGTGGGAGGTGCGTTTTTATTACAAGAAACTCTTT.

This clone was observed a few times. The protein given by TCRdb reflects a much larger clone and differs at residue 4 from this DNA's translation, likely from a read error; the protein shown is the DNA's translation. The sample carries other DNA sequences with the same CDR3. The J gene is TRGJ1 or TRGJ2, the V gene TRGV9. Germline matching of the DNA provided the J gene here, since TCRdb leaves it blank. Germline CDR1 is GITISATS and CDR2 is ISYDGTV (reference sequence). The CDR3 covers 15 residues. CDR3 loop: CALRDVNQNYYKKLF. Here the CDR3 DNA reads TGTGCCTTGAGGGATGTCAATCAGAATTATTATAAGAAACTCTTT.

By frequency in the sample, this clone is medium-sized. Other DNA sequences from this sample encode an identical CDR3 as well. V gene TRGV9 combines with J gene TRGJP. Trimming at V came to 1 base and at J to 19 bases, leaving 4 bases not matched to a gene. Germline loops: CDR1 GITISATS, CDR2 ISYDGTV (reference sequence). This CDR3 has 12 residues. The CDR3 region is CALWEVRKIKVF. Here the CDR3 DNA reads TGTGCCTTGTGGGAGGTTAGGAAAATCAAGGTATTT.

Regarding this clone: TCRdb's protein for this DNA is that of a much larger clone and differs from the translation at residue 18, likely a read error; the protein shown is the DNA translation. V is TRGV9 and J is TRGJ1 or TRGJ2. CDR1 is GITISATS, CDR2 ISYDGTV, per germline (reference sequence). The CDR3 runs to 20 residues. CDR3 sequence (DNA): TGTGCCTTGTGGGGACTGAATATATCTCCTCCTACCTTGGATTGTTATAAGGAACTCTTT. It codes for CALWGLNISPPTLDCYKELF.

Concerning this clone itself: This sequence is one base from a far larger clone and is likely a read error. Other DNA variants within this sample encode the same CDR3. The J gene is TRGJ1 or TRGJ2, the V gene TRGV9. The J gene, missing from TCRdb, was assigned here through DNA to germline matching. CDR1 GITISATS and CDR2 ISYDGTV come from the germline V gene (reference sequence). The CDR3 covers 25 residues. Trimming cost V 9 bases and J 3 bases; bases outside gene matches: 47. CDR3 DNA: TGTGCCTTGGATTCCTTGCGGGGCTTGTTACCTTGTAATAAGTTCGAACATGGTGCTTATTATAAGAAACTCTTT. Protein sequence: CALDSLRGLLPCNKFEHGAYYKKLF.

This clone showed up many times. V gene TRGV4 combines with J gene TRGJ1 or TRGJ2. The CDR3 extends over 14 amino acids. V shed 0 bases and J 2 bases; nucleotides not matched to a gene: 4. Germline CDR1 reads EGSTGY; CDR2 reads YDSYTSSV. CDR3 coding DNA: TGTGCCACCTGGGATGGGCTTCATTATTATAAGAAACTCTTT. This codes for CATWDGLHYYKKLF.

This clone was observed a handful of times. Only one base separates this from a far larger clonotype, so it likely reflects a read error. The DNA is omitted, as the CDR3 cannot be located on it reliably, and the CDR3 follows TCRdb's listing. The J gene went uncalled, whereas the V gene is TRGV9. Germline V gene lookup returns CDR1 GITISATS and CDR2 ISYDGTV (reference sequence). The CDR3 sequence runs 35 residues, both termini included. The CDR3 spells CALWEARADRIIIRNSLAVEQHLLSQVSIGRIQHF.

A word on this clone: This likely came from a read error, as a far larger clone is one base away. Other DNA variants within this sample encode the same CDR3. The genes are TRGV9 and TRGJ1 or TRGJ2. Because TCRdb records no J gene, it was assigned here through a match of the DNA to germline. The CDR3 covers 15 residues. The germline V gene encodes CDR1 GITISATS and CDR2 ISYDGTV (reference sequence). The CDR3: CALWEPPSNYYKKLF. CDR3 DNA sequence: TGTGCCCTGTGGGAGCCCCCCTCGAATTATTATAAGAAACTCTTT.

In this sample, this clone turned up a few times. TCRdb lists the protein of a much larger clone for this DNA, which differs at residue 5, so this is likely a read error; the protein given here is translated from the DNA itself. CDR3 region: CALWYQPNYTNYYKKLF. The CDR3 DNA is TGTGCCTTGTGGTACCAGCCGAACTACACAAATTATTATAAGAAACTCTTT. The chain couples TRGV9 to TRGJ1 or TRGJ2. Assignment of the J gene here rests on matching the DNA to germline, because TCRdb gives none. CDR1 and CDR2 from the germline V gene are GITISATS and ISYDGTV (reference sequence). V was pared by 6 bases and J by 1 base, with 18 bases of the junction left unmatched. The CDR3 sequence is 17 residues long.

This clone was counted between two and nine times. The protein held in TCRdb is that of a much larger clone and does not match this DNA's translation at residue 11, likely because of a read error; the protein shown is translated from the DNA. The V and J genes are TRGV9 and TRGJP1. Assignment of the J gene here rests on matching the DNA to germline, because TCRdb gives none. CDR1 and CDR2 (germline): GITISATS, ISYDGTV (reference sequence). The CDR3 loop spans 14 amino acids. CDR3 nucleotide sequence: TGTGCCTTGTGGCCCATTACCCCCATTTGGCTCAAGATATTT. Protein: CALWPITPIWLKIF.

To note about this clone: One end of the junction fails to match germline, which may point to a read error. Other DNA variants within this sample encode the same CDR3. This rearrangement joins TRGV9 to TRGJ1 or TRGJ2. TCRdb does not report a J gene; here it was assigned by matching the DNA to germline references. This CDR3 is built from 12 residues. Germline CDR1 is GITISATS and CDR2 is ISYDGTV (reference sequence). This CDR3 reads CALWEAARGKLF. The CDR3 DNA reads TGTGCCCTGTGGGAGGCGGCACGGGGGAAACTCTTT.

With regard to this clone: A read error likely explains why the TCRdb protein, taken from a much larger clone, differs from this DNA's translation at residue 5; the protein shown is translated from the DNA. V gene TRGV9 combines with J gene TRGJ1 or TRGJ2. The J gene, not given by TCRdb, was assigned here from a germline match of the nucleotide sequence. The CDR3 loop spans 14 amino acids. CDR1 and CDR2 (germline): GITISATS, ISYDGTV (reference sequence). The V and J ends lost 5 bases and 2 bases, in that order; junction bases with no gene match: 9. Here the CDR3 DNA reads TGTGCCTTGTGGGGGGTCCCCCATTATTATAAGAAACTCTTT. This codes for CALWGVPHYYKKLF.

This clone was counted ten times or more. TCRdb pairs this DNA with a much larger clone's protein that differs at residue 10, likely a read error; the protein shown was translated from the DNA. CDR3 residues: CATWDGRYKELF. The CDR3 coding sequence is TGTGCCACCTGGGACGGGCGCTATAAGGAACTCTTT. The V gene is TRGV2, but the J gene lacks a call. Per the germline V gene, CDR1 is EGSNGY and CDR2 is YDSYNSKV. The CDR3 has 12 residues.

This clone occurred many times. CDR3 DNA: TGTGCCACCTGGGACAGGCCGGGGGATTATAAGAAACTCTTT. Residues: CATWDRPGDYKKLF. The rearrangement uses TRGV3 and TRGJ1 or TRGJ2. J was trimmed by 5 bases and V by 0 bases; bases with no gene match: 7. Germline V gives CDR1 VTNTFY, CDR2 YDVSTARD (reference sequence). The CDR3 consists of 14 residues.

On this clone itself: A far bigger clonotype differs at one base, so this is likely a read error. This sample also contains other DNA sequences that code for the same CDR3. This sequence joins TRGV9 and TRGJP. Trimming at V came to 2 bases and at J to 4 bases, leaving 8 bases not matched to a gene. The CDR3 runs 18 residues. Looked up from germline, CDR1 is GITISATS and CDR2 is ISYDGTV (reference sequence). The DNA of the CDR3 is TGTGCCTTGTGGGAGGATCTCACCCAAGAGTTGGGCAAAAAAATCAAGGTATTT. Protein sequence: CALWEDLTQELGKKIKVF.

This clone was counted a few times. TCRdb records a much larger clone's protein for this DNA, with a difference at residue 7 that likely arises from a read error; the protein given is the translation of the DNA. The genes are TRGV9 and TRGJP. TCRdb records no J gene; here it was assigned by comparing the DNA to germline. Germline lookup yields CDR1 GITISATS and CDR2 ISYDGTV (reference sequence). The CDR3 sequence is 18 residues long. Trimming at V came to 1 base and at J to 9 bases, leaving 12 bases not matched to a gene. CDR3 sequence (DNA): TGTGCCTTGTGGGAGGTAAGTACGCCCCGGTTGGGCAAAAAAATCAAGGTATTT. Translation: CALWEVSTPRLGKKIKVF.